A selection of T cell receptor beta chains follows, all from one sample in a study of blood T cell repertoires in COVID-19. Assay used: immunoSEQ multiplex PCR; TCRdb lists only in-frame clones, some missing. This table holds approximately 210,000 clones, about nine tenths found once. Sequencing was done on a sample of PBMCs or T cells enriched from blood (not recorded which). All receptors come from a man aged 25 to 40 in a cohort exposed to, infected with or recovered from COVID-19 (not recorded which). CDR3s leave out the opening cysteine and the closing phenylalanine or tryptophan.

v_gene: TRBV5-6; j_gene: TRBJ2-5; CDR3aa: ASSLIQETQY
v_gene: TRBV7-9; j_gene: TRBJ2-2; CDR3aa: ASSLSSGLAHRELF
v_gene: TRBV27; j_gene: TRBJ2-1; CDR3aa: ASSLSRTSGRVVNEQF
v_gene: TRBV4-2; j_gene: TRBJ2-3; CDR3aa: ASSLTSASTDTQY
v_gene: TRBV7-9; j_gene: TRBJ2-7; CDR3aa: ASSGRDAEQY
v_gene: TRBV21-1; j_gene: TRBJ2-7; CDR3aa: ASSKVPGSYSFYPQETYEQY
v_gene: TRBV19; j_gene: TRBJ1-5; CDR3aa: ASSIRRQKGQPQH
v_gene: TRBV7-8; j_gene: TRBJ2-1; CDR3aa: ASSLGTGSNEQF
v_gene: TRBV28; j_gene: TRBJ2-3; CDR3aa: ASSLLAGVTDTQY
v_gene: TRBV5-1; j_gene: TRBJ2-3; CDR3aa: ASSSGDIGTDTQY
v_gene: TRBV27; j_gene: TRBJ2-7; CDR3aa: ASSLSQRYVSYEQY
v_gene: TRBV18; j_gene: TRBJ2-7; CDR3aa: ASSPLDRGLYEQY
v_gene: TRBV28; j_gene: TRBJ1-1; CDR3aa: ASSFRGLGEAF
v_gene: TRBV4-1; j_gene: TRBJ1-3; CDR3aa: ASSQVPGRKAGNTIY
v_gene: TRBV5-4; j_gene: TRBJ2-2; CDR3aa: ASSLEGTGELF
v_gene: TRBV6-5; j_gene: TRBJ1-2; CDR3aa: ASTLEGGAYGYT
v_gene: TRBV19; j_gene: TRBJ2-2; CDR3aa: ASSIQSGTGELF
v_gene: TRBV7-9; j_gene: TRBJ1-5; CDR3aa: ASSLGEPQH
v_gene: TRBV10-3; j_gene: TRBJ2-1; CDR3aa: AISESLGLAVISYNEQF
v_gene: TRBV19; j_gene: TRBJ1-5; CDR3aa: ASRNPGEGWAYSNQPQH
v_gene: TRBV5-1; j_gene: TRBJ2-5; CDR3aa: ASSHGSKRSQETQY
v_gene: TRBV18; j_gene: TRBJ2-5; CDR3aa: ASSGPTGRETQY
v_gene: TRBV7-6; j_gene: TRBJ2-1; CDR3aa: ASSLRTSGRGSYNEQF
v_gene: TRBV2; j_gene: TRBJ2-6; CDR3aa: ASSEADRGRLPGSGANVLT
v_gene: TRBV4-1; j_gene: TRBJ2-3; CDR3aa: ASSQGRLAGRTDTQY
v_gene: TRBV24-1; j_gene: TRBJ2-7; CDR3aa: ATSKSDRVYEQY
v_gene: TRBV7-9; j_gene: TRBJ2-1; CDR3aa: ASSFSGGSYNEQF
v_gene: TRBV28; j_gene: TRBJ1-6; CDR3aa: ASTGQNFNSPLH
v_gene: TRBV19; j_gene: TRBJ2-7; CDR3aa: ASSRTAAYEQY
v_gene: TRBV28; j_gene: TRBJ1-5; CDR3aa: ASAVFGQPQH
v_gene: TRBV5-6; j_gene: TRBJ1-2; CDR3aa: ASSLGPTDYGYT
v_gene: TRBV6-4; j_gene: TRBJ2-1; CDR3aa: ASSLTGAGSYNEQF
v_gene: TRBV4-3; j_gene: TRBJ1-2; CDR3aa: ASSQARDRVGYT
v_gene: TRBV5-1; j_gene: TRBJ2-1; CDR3aa: ASSSSGNSYNEQF
v_gene: TRBV7-3; j_gene: TRBJ2-7; CDR3aa: ASSLTPALPGEQY
v_gene: TRBV5-6; j_gene: TRBJ1-5; CDR3aa: ASSQGGQPQH
v_gene: TRBV7-3; j_gene: TRBJ2-2; CDR3aa: ASSQVGPPSTNTGELF
v_gene: TRBV28; j_gene: TRBJ2-3; CDR3aa: ASNQSPIAGGFTDTQY
v_gene: TRBV27; j_gene: TRBJ2-3; CDR3aa: ASTGPDTQY
v_gene: TRBV10-2; j_gene: TRBJ1-2; CDR3aa: ASSTGYGYT
v_gene: TRBV21-1; j_gene: TRBJ2-7; CDR3aa: ASSVNPGCLYEQY
v_gene: TRBV19; j_gene: TRBJ1-1; CDR3aa: ASSLLVLPGGGEAF
v_gene: TRBV29-1; j_gene: TRBJ2-7; CDR3aa: SVAQTAYEQY
v_gene: TRBV27; j_gene: TRBJ1-5; CDR3aa: ASSLFASLNNQPQH
v_gene: TRBV11-2; j_gene: TRBJ2-4; CDR3aa: ASSLTSSGRALAKNIQY
v_gene: TRBV6-1; j_gene: TRBJ1-3; CDR3aa: ASSEAQGGRRVGNTIY
v_gene: TRBV14; j_gene: TRBJ2-3; CDR3aa: ASSPIGLGDTQY
v_gene: TRBV27; j_gene: TRBJ1-1; CDR3aa: ASSLSMTGRQTQMNTEAF
v_gene: TRBV11-3; j_gene: TRBJ2-3; CDR3aa: ASSFRTGVFTDTQY
v_gene: TRBV11-2; j_gene: TRBJ2-7; CDR3aa: ASSLEATGISEQY
v_gene: TRBV28; j_gene: TRBJ1-5; CDR3aa: ASSFSLSGSSNQPQH
v_gene: TRBV18; j_gene: TRBJ2-7; CDR3aa: ASSLTTGTALYEQY
v_gene: TRBV5-8; j_gene: TRBJ2-1; CDR3aa: ASSLGLAGYNEQF
v_gene: TRBV3-1/TRBV3-2; j_gene: TRBJ2-7; CDR3aa: ASSRHSGTGSYEQY
v_gene: TRBV25-1; j_gene: TRBJ2-7; CDR3aa: ASSEGLAGGSYEQY
v_gene: TRBV4-3; j_gene: TRBJ2-7; CDR3aa: ASSQDLGRMAGVYYEQY
v_gene: TRBV19; j_gene: TRBJ1-5; CDR3aa: ASTFSNQPQH
v_gene: TRBV9; j_gene: TRBJ2-7; CDR3aa: ASSVRGSDYEQY